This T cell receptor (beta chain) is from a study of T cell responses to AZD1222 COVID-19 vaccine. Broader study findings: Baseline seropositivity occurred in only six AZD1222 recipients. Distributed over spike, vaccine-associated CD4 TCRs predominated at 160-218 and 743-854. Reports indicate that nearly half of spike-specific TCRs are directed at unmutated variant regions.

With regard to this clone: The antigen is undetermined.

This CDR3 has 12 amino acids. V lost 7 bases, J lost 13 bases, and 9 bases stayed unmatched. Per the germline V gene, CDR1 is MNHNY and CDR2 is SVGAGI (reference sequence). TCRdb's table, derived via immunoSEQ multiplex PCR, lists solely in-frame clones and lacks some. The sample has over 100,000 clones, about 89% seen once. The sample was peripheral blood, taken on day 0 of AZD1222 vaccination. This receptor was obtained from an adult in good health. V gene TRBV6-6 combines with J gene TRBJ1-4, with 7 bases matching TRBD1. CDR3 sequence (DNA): TGTGCCAGCACCGACAGGGCGGGAGGACTGTTTTTT. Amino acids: CASTDRAGGLFF.